The rows below give T cell receptor beta chains drawn from one sample of a study of response to subunit inactivated influenza vaccine. TCRdb redid the calling of the RT-PCR reads with MiXCR, one entry per CDR3 protein. The sample contains some 500,000 distinct CDR3 sequences, 10% to 15% of which appear only once. Sequenced here: PBMCs from blood, sampled roughly 47 days after vaccination. All receptors come from a man between 50 and 59 years old who received an inactivated influenza vaccine. CDR3s include the opening cysteine and the closing phenylalanine or tryptophan. Each record gives: V gene, J gene, clone size, CDR3 protein. Clone size is shown for a subset of rows, as once, few, many or a class of expanded clone.

v_call: TRBV2
j_call: TRBJ2-7
clone_size: once
cdr3_aa: CASSALYRDTFFF

v_call: TRBV6-2/TRBV6-3
j_call: TRBJ2-7
clone_size: -
cdr3_aa: CASRLRGYEQYF

v_call: TRBV20-1
j_call: TRBJ2-7
clone_size: -
cdr3_aa: CSAPRGGAYEQYF

v_call: TRBV30
j_call: TRBJ1-4
clone_size: few
cdr3_aa: CAWSNRVGLFF

v_call: TRBV10-3
j_call: TRBJ2-7
clone_size: few
cdr3_aa: CAIREGQGSYEQYF

v_call: TRBV20-1
j_call: TRBJ2-7
clone_size: many
cdr3_aa: CSARVIRDRTSYEQYF

v_call: TRBV12-3/TRBV12-4
j_call: TRBJ2-1
clone_size: -
cdr3_aa: CASRLTSGVYEQFF

v_call: TRBV20-1
j_call: TRBJ2-3
clone_size: few
cdr3_aa: CSARGVQGTDTQYF

v_call: TRBV20-1
j_call: TRBJ2-5
clone_size: few
cdr3_aa: CSANRGQGFIQTQYF

v_call: TRBV20-1
j_call: TRBJ2-5
clone_size: few
cdr3_aa: CSAITGTRQETQYF

v_call: TRBV5-1
j_call: TRBJ2-1
clone_size: many
cdr3_aa: CASSPSSLNNEQFF

v_call: TRBV27
j_call: TRBJ2-3
clone_size: few
cdr3_aa: CASSPWDTSTDTQYF

v_call: TRBV2
j_call: TRBJ1-2
clone_size: few
cdr3_aa: CASRRRVTGYTF

v_call: TRBV12-3/TRBV12-4
j_call: TRBJ1-5
clone_size: -
cdr3_aa: CASSLAPDRLIYPKPQHF

v_call: TRBV7-2
j_call: TRBJ2-7
clone_size: -
cdr3_aa: CASSPGASGAYEQYF

v_call: TRBV20-1
j_call: TRBJ2-5
clone_size: -
cdr3_aa: CSASGVLAGADQETQYF

v_call: TRBV28
j_call: TRBJ2-1
clone_size: -
cdr3_aa: CASSPSYEAGPYNEQFF

v_call: TRBV12-3/TRBV12-4
j_call: TRBJ1-5
clone_size: many
cdr3_aa: CASSSGQTQPQHF

v_call: TRBV20-1
j_call: TRBJ1-1
clone_size: few
cdr3_aa: CSATRGKVAFF

v_call: TRBV20-1
j_call: TRBJ2-4
clone_size: many
cdr3_aa: CSAPRADIQYF

v_call: TRBV12-3/TRBV12-4
j_call: TRBJ1-4
clone_size: few
cdr3_aa: CASSRRTGGNEKLFF

v_call: TRBV25-1
j_call: TRBJ2-4
clone_size: -
cdr3_aa: CASSGGLEDIQYF

v_call: TRBV20-1
j_call: TRBJ2-1
clone_size: few
cdr3_aa: CSASVGRTYNEQFF

v_call: TRBV29-1
j_call: TRBJ2-1
clone_size: few
cdr3_aa: CSVIAGGSSYNEQFF

v_call: TRBV21-1
j_call: TRBJ1-4
clone_size: -
cdr3_aa: CASSTRDIEKLFF

v_call: TRBV7-2
j_call: TRBJ2-7
clone_size: few
cdr3_aa: CASSLLRDYEQYF

v_call: TRBV12-3/TRBV12-4
j_call: TRBJ2-7
clone_size: medium-sized
cdr3_aa: CASRAAGTGTYEQYF

v_call: TRBV9
j_call: TRBJ1-1
clone_size: -
cdr3_aa: CASSVSDNTEAFF

v_call: TRBV6-1
j_call: TRBJ2-3
clone_size: once
cdr3_aa: CAMDRGLTDTQYF

v_call: TRBV5-6
j_call: TRBJ2-3
clone_size: few
cdr3_aa: CASSLAGALQYF

v_call: TRBV27
j_call: TRBJ2-3
clone_size: -
cdr3_aa: CASSSIGAGGAPDTQYF

v_call: TRBV12-3/TRBV12-4
j_call: TRBJ1-2
clone_size: many
cdr3_aa: CASSFRGLGYGYTF

v_call: TRBV7-8
j_call: TRBJ1-5
clone_size: -
cdr3_aa: CASSSRGPSQPQHF

v_call: TRBV12-3/TRBV12-4
j_call: TRBJ2-7
clone_size: -
cdr3_aa: CASSPTRGSYEQYF

v_call: TRBV24-1
j_call: TRBJ2-1
clone_size: -
cdr3_aa: CATSELRDGDYNEQFF

v_call: TRBV10-3
j_call: TRBJ2-1
clone_size: few
cdr3_aa: CAISELTSGRYEQFF

v_call: TRBV13
j_call: TRBJ2-1
clone_size: -
cdr3_aa: CASSPKGSGGPYNEQFF

v_call: TRBV28
j_call: TRBJ2-1
clone_size: -
cdr3_aa: CASLSGSYNEQFF

v_call: TRBV12-3/TRBV12-4
j_call: TRBJ2-7
clone_size: -
cdr3_aa: CASSPWTGGYEQYF

v_call: TRBV5-1
j_call: TRBJ2-7
clone_size: many
cdr3_aa: CASSLDTGFEQYF

v_call: TRBV20-1
j_call: TRBJ1-2
clone_size: few
cdr3_aa: CSAWGGGYGYTF

v_call: TRBV27
j_call: TRBJ1-1
clone_size: -
cdr3_aa: CASSSYRGRTNTEAFF

v_call: TRBV5-5
j_call: TRBJ1-6
clone_size: -
cdr3_aa: CASSLNGGGMDSPLHF

v_call: TRBV5-5
j_call: TRBJ2-5
clone_size: -
cdr3_aa: CASSSRDSLTQYF

v_call: TRBV6-1
j_call: TRBJ2-4
clone_size: -
cdr3_aa: CASSTTLGAAKNIQYF

v_call: TRBV5-4
j_call: TRBJ2-1
clone_size: few
cdr3_aa: CASSLGAYGGAYNEQFF

v_call: TRBV5-1
j_call: TRBJ2-5
clone_size: -
cdr3_aa: CASSPGGQGRRQETQYF

v_call: TRBV12-3/TRBV12-4
j_call: TRBJ2-1
clone_size: few
cdr3_aa: CASSLGPLGNNEQFF

v_call: TRBV5-6
j_call: TRBJ2-7
clone_size: -
cdr3_aa: CASSLSEGAYNEQYF

v_call: TRBV11-1
j_call: TRBJ2-7
clone_size: many
cdr3_aa: CASSLDGYLRTATYEQYF

v_call: TRBV29-1
j_call: TRBJ2-1
clone_size: many
cdr3_aa: CSAKKYNEQFF

v_call: TRBV4-1
j_call: TRBJ1-1
clone_size: few
cdr3_aa: CASSHPGQDTEAFF

v_call: TRBV25-1
j_call: TRBJ2-1
clone_size: few
cdr3_aa: CASRGGDRGYNEQFF

v_call: TRBV7-9
j_call: TRBJ2-7
clone_size: few
cdr3_aa: CASSFRQLYEQYF

v_call: TRBV6-2/TRBV6-3
j_call: TRBJ1-1
clone_size: -
cdr3_aa: CASSYTNRGRYAGRGGTEAFF

v_call: TRBV11-2
j_call: TRBJ2-5
clone_size: -
cdr3_aa: CASSSPFVAARAQETQYF